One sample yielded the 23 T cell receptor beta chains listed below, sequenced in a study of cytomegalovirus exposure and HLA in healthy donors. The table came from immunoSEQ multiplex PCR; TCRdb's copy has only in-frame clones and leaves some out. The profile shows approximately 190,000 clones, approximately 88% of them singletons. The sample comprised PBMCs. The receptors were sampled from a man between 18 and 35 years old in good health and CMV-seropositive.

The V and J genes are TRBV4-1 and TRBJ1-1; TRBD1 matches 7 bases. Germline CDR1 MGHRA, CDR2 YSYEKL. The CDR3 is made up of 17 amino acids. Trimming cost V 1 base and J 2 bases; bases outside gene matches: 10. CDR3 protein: CASSQGLLQGNNTEAFF. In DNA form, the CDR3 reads TGCGCCAGCAGCCAAGGACTTCTACAGGGGAACAACACTGAAGCTTTCTTT.

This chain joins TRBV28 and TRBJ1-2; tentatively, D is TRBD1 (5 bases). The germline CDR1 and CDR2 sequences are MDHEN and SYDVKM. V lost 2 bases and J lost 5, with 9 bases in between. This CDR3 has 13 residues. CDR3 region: CASSLAGRYGYTF. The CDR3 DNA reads TGTGCCAGCAGTTTAGCAGGGAGGTATGGCTACACCTTC.

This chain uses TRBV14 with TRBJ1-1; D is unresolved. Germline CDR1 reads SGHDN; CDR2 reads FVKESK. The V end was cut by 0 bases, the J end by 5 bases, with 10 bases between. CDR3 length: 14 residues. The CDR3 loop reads CASSQDRSTTEAFF. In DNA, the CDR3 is TGTGCCAGCAGCCAAGATCGCAGTACAACTGAAGCTTTCTTT.

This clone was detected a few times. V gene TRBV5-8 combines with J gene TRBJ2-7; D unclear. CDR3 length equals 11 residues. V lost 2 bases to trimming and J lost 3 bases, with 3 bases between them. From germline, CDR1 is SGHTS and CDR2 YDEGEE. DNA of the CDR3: TGTGCCAGCAGCTTACACTACGAGCAGTACTTC. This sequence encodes CASSLHYEQYF.

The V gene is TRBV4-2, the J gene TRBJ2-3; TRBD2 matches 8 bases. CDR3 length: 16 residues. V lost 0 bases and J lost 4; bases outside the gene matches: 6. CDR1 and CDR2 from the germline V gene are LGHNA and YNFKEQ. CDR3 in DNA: TGTGCCAGCAGCCAAGATCGGGGGACTAGGGCAGATACGCAGTATTTT. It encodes CASSQDRGTRADTQYF.

The CDR3 reads CASSFGLAGATGELFF. CDR3 nucleotides: TGTGCCAGCAGTTTTGGTCTAGCGGGAGCTACCGGGGAGCTGTTTTTT. This chain connects TRBV27 to TRBJ2-2, with 10 bases fitting TRBD2. V dropped 3 bases and J dropped 5; count of bases not matched to a gene: 6. Germline CDR1 reads MNHEY; CDR2 reads SMNVEV (reference sequence). The CDR3 runs to 16 residues.

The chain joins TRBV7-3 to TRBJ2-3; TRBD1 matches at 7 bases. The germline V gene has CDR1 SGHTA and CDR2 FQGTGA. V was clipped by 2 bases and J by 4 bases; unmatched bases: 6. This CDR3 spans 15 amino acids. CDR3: CASSLSLGGADTQYF. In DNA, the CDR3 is TGTGCCAGCAGCTTATCTTTAGGGGGCGCAGATACGCAGTATTTT.

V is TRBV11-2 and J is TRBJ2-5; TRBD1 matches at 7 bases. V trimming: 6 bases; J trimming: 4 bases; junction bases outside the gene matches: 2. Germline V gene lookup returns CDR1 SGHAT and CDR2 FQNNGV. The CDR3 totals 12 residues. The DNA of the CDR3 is TGTGCCAGCAGTGGGACAGTAGAGACCCAGTACTTC. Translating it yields CASSGTVETQYF.

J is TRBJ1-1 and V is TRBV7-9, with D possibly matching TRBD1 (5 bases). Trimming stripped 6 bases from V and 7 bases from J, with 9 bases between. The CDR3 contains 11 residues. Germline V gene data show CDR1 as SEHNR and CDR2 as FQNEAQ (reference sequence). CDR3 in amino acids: CASRGPNEAFF. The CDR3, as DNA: TGTGCCAGCAGGGGGCCGAATGAAGCTTTCTTT. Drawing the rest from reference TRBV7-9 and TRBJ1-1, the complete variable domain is DTGVSQNPRHKITKRGQNVTFRCDPISEHNRLYWYRQTLGQGPEFLTYFQNEAQLEKSRLLSDRFSAERPKGSFSTLEIQRTEQGDSAMYLCASRGPNEAFFGQGTRLTVV.

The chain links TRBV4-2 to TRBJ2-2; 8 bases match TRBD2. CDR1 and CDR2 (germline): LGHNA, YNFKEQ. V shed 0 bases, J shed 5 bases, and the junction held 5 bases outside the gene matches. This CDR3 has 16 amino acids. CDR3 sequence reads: CASSQEGTRGTGELFF. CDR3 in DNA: TGTGCCAGCAGCCAAGAAGGGACTAGGGGAACCGGGGAGCTGTTTTTT.

The CDR3 loop is CASSPTGFRLYEQYF. The CDR3, as DNA: TGTGCCAGTAGCCCCACAGGGTTTCGATTGTACGAGCAGTACTTC. The V call is TRBV19, the J call TRBJ2-7; weak D call: TRBD1 (6 bases). The CDR3 consists of 15 residues. Germline CDR1 is LNHDA and CDR2 is SQIVND (reference sequence). The V end was cut by 6 bases, the J end by 4 bases, with 19 bases between.

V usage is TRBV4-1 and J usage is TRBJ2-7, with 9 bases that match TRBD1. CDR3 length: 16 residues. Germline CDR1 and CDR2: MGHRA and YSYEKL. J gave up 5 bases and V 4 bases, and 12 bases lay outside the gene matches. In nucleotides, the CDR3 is TGCGCCAGCAGCCCGCCCTTCGGACAGGGGATCAACGAGCAGTACTTC. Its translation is CASSPPFGQGINEQYF.

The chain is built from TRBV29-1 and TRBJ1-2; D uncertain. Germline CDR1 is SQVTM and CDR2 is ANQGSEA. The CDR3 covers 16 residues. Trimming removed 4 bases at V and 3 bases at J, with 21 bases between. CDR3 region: CSVVHPLPHRDYGYTF. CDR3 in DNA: TGCAGCGTTGTGCACCCACTCCCCCACCGGGACTATGGCTACACCTTC.

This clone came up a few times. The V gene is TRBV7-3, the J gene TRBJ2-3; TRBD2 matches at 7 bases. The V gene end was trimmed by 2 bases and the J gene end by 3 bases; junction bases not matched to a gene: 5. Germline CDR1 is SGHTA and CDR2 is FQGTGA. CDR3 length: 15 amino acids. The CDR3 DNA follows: TGTGCCAGCAGCTTAGAAGCGGGACCGACAGATACGCAGTATTTT. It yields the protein CASSLEAGPTDTQYF.

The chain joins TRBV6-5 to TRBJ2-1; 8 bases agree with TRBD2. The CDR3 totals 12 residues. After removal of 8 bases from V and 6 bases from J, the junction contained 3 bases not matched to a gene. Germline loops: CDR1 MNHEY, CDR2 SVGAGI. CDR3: CASGGTSNEQFF. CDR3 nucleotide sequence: TGTGCCAGCGGCGGGACTAGCAATGAGCAGTTCTTC.

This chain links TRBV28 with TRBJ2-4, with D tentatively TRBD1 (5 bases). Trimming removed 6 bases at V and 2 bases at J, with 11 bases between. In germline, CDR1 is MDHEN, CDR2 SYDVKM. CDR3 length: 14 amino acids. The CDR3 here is CASRRQLSKNIQYF. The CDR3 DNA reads TGTGCCAGCAGACGACAGTTATCCAAAAACATTCAGTACTTC. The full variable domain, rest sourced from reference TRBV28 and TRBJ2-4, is DVKVTQSSRYLVKRTGEKVFLECVQDMDHENMFWYRQDPGLGLRLIYFSYDVKMKEKGDIPEGYSVSREKKERFSLILESASTNQTSMYLCASRRQLSKNIQYFGAGTRLSVL.

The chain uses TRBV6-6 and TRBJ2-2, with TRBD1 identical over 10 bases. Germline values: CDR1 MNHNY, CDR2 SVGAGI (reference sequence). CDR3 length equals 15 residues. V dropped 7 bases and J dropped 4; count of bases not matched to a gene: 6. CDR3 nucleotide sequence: TGTGCCAGCATCGACAGGGGGCCCGGCACCGGGGAGCTGTTTTTT. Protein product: CASIDRGPGTGELFF.

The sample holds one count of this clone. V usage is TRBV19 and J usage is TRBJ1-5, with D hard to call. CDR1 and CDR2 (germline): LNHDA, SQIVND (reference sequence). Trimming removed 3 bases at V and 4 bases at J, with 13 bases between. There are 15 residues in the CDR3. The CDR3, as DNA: TGTGCCAGTAGTATGCAGCGAGGGAGGAATCAGCCCCAGCATTTT. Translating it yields CASSMQRGRNQPQHF.

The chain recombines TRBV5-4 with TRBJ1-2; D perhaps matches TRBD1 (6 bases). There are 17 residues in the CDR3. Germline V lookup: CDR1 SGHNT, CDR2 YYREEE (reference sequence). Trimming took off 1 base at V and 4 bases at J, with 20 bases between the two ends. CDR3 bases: TGTGCCAGCAGCTTGTTCCAGGGGTGGACGGAAAGCTATGGCTACACCTTC. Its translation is CASSLFQGWTESYGYTF.

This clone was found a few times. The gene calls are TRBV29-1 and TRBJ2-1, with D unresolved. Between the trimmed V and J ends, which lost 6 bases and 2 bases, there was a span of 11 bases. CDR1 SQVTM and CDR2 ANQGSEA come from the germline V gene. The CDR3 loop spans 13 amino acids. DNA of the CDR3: TGCAGCGTGGAGACGAGGACCTACAATGAGCAGTTCTTC. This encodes CSVETRTYNEQFF.

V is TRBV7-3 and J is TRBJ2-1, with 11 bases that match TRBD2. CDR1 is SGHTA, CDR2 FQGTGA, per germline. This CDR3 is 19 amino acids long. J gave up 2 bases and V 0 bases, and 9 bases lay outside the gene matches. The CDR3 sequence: CASSLTPTLTSGTYNEQFF. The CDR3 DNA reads TGTGCCAGCAGCTTAACTCCGACCCTGACTAGCGGGACCTACAATGAGCAGTTCTTC.

The CDR3 protein is CASSLSGTRFLYEQYF. In nucleotides, the CDR3 is TGTGCCAGCAGCCTATCCGGGACTAGGTTTCTCTACGAGCAGTACTTC. V usage is TRBV28 and J usage is TRBJ2-7; 8 bases map to TRBD2. CDR3 length: 16 amino acids. The germline CDR1 and CDR2 sequences are MDHEN and SYDVKM. V lost 6 bases to trimming and J lost 3 bases; unmatched junction nucleotides: 13.

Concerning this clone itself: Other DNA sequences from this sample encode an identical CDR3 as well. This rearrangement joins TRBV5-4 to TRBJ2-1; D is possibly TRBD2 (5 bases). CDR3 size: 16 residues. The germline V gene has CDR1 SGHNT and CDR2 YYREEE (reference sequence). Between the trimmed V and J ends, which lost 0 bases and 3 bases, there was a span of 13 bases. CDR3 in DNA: TGTGCCAGCAGCTTGGGTGGTCTGGCGGGCTACAATGAGCAGTTCTTC. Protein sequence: CASSLGGLAGYNEQFF.